The 21 T cell receptor beta chains reported below all come from one sample, sequenced in a study of beta chain features in type 1 diabetes. The whole isolated RNA underwent reverse transcription, so sequencing captured expressed TCRB transcripts. Generated by immunoSEQ multiplex PCR, the TCRdb table keeps only in-frame clones and is missing some. The data contain 550,000 to 850,000 clones, around an eighth of them singletons. Whole-study findings and limits: People with Type 1 diabetes carried modestly yet significantly shorter TCRB CDR3s in all four CD4+ subsets.

Which antigens these TCRs recognize remains unknown. The sequencing input was naive CD4+ T cells from blood. The receptors stem from a man younger than 35 with type 1 diabetes.

This sequence joins TRBV4-1 and TRBJ1-4; D uncertain. This CDR3 has 14 residues. CDR1 is MGHRA, CDR2 YSYEKL, per germline. With 8 bases removed from V and 8 bases from J, the gap between germline ends came to 18 bases. Here the CDR3 reads CASGLMSSGEKLFF. The CDR3 DNA reads TGCGCCAGCGGACTGATGAGTTCGGGCGAAAAACTGTTTTTT.

The V gene is TRBV7-9, the J gene TRBJ2-7; 11 positions match TRBD1. The junction had 2 bases not matched to a gene; V was cut back by 7 bases and J by 3 bases. This CDR3 has 13 amino acids. Germline-derived CDR1 and CDR2 are SEHNR and FQNEAQ (reference sequence). CDR3 coding DNA: TGTGCCAGCATCGGGACAGGGGGCTACGAGCAGTACTTC. It is translated as CASIGTGGYEQYF.

V is TRBV30 and J is TRBJ2-7; D is uncertain. Trimming stripped 2 bases from V and 6 bases from J, with 11 bases between. Germline V gene lookup returns CDR1 GTSNPN and CDR2 SVGIG (reference sequence). The length of the CDR3 is 12 residues. CDR3 DNA sequence: TGTGCCTGGAGTACAAGGGCCCTCGAGCAGTACTTC. Amino acids: CAWSTRALEQYF.

This clone has a handful of counts. This chain uses TRBV9 with TRBJ1-6; D not certain. The length of the CDR3 is 16 residues. V lost 3 bases and J 0 bases, leaving 10 bases between the germline ends. Per the germline V gene, CDR1 is SGDLS and CDR2 is YYNGEE. The CDR3 is CASSEGGSSYNSPLHF. The DNA of the CDR3 is TGTGCCAGCAGCGAGGGAGGCAGCTCCTATAATTCACCCCTCCACTTT.

Notes on this clone: This sample also contains other DNA sequences that code for the same CDR3. This chain connects TRBV2 to TRBJ2-5; D is unclear. CDR3 length: 12 amino acids. The V and J ends lost 0 bases and 5 bases respectively, with 4 bases between them. Germline loops: CDR1 SNHLY, CDR2 FYNNEI. The CDR3 is CASSEAKETQYF. In DNA, the CDR3 is TGTGCCAGCAGTGAAGCAAAGGAGACCCAGTACTTC. The variable domain in full, completed from reference TRBV2 and TRBJ2-5, reads EPEVTQTPSHQVTQMGQEVILRCVPISNHLYFYWYRQILGQKVEFLVSFYNNEISEKSEIFDDQFSVERPDGSNFTLKIRSTKLEDSAMYFCASSEAKETQYFGPGTRLLVL.

This clone was detected a few times. The V call is TRBV19, the J call TRBJ1-5; D is undetermined. The V gene's germline CDR1 is LNHDA and CDR2 SQIVND (reference sequence). The CDR3 runs 15 residues. With 4 bases removed from V and 1 base from J, the gap between germline ends came to 11 bases. CDR3 loop: CASSKADLSNQPQHF. The CDR3 coding sequence is TGTGCCAGTAGTAAGGCGGATTTAAGCAATCAGCCCCAGCATTTT. Full variable domain (rest looked up from reference TRBV19 and TRBJ1-5): DGGITQSPKYLFRKEGQNVTLSCEQNLNHDAMYWYRQDPGQGLRLIYYSQIVNDFQKGDIAEGYSVSREKKESFPLTVTSAQKNPTAFYLCASSKADLSNQPQHFGDGTRLSIL.

The rearrangement links TRBV9 to TRBJ1-3; unclear D gene. The V end lost 3 bases, the J end lost 7 bases, and 23 bases lay between the germline ends. The CDR3 is made up of 17 amino acids. Germline V CDR1 and CDR2: SGDLS, YYNGEE. The CDR3: CASSGPLRPASGNTIYF. CDR3 sequence (DNA): TGTGCCAGCAGCGGCCCATTAAGGCCAGCCTCGGGGAACACCATATATTTT.

In this sample, this clone turned up a few times. The chain joins TRBV18 to TRBJ1-3; D is ambiguous. Trimming removed 3 bases from V and 2 bases from J, with 5 bases in between. From germline, CDR1 is KGHSH and CDR2 LQKENI. This CDR3 has 13 amino acids. The CDR3: CASSPSPGNTIYF. In nucleotides, the CDR3 is TGTGCCAGCTCACCCTCTCCTGGAAACACCATATATTTT.

In nucleotides, the CDR3 is TGTGCCATCAGTGCCAGGGGGCCTGAGGGGTCCTACGAGCAGTACTTC. Its translation: CAISARGPEGSYEQYF. The chain carries TRBV10-3 and TRBJ2-7, with 8 bases that match TRBD1. Looked up from germline, CDR1 is ENHRY and CDR2 is SYGVKD. The ends lost 4 bases at V and 1 base at J; junction bases unmatched: 9. This CDR3 region has 16 residues.

This clone showed up just a few times. The chain couples TRBV29-1 to TRBJ2-5; no reliable D call. Germline assignment: CDR1 SQVTM and CDR2 ANQGSEA. This CDR3 spans 13 amino acids. The germline V and J ends were trimmed by 2 bases and 4 bases, with 11 bases remaining between them. The CDR3 protein is CSVERAAGETQYF. CDR3 coding DNA: TGCAGCGTTGAAAGAGCCGCTGGAGAGACCCAGTACTTC. The full variable domain, in which reference TRBV29-1 and TRBJ2-5 provide the parts outside the CDR3, is SAVISQKPSRDICQRGTSLTIQCQVDSQVTMMFWYRQQPGQSLTLIATANQGSEATYESGFVIDKFPISRPNLTFSTLTVSNMSPEDSSIYLCSVERAAGETQYFGPGTRLLVL.

The chain couples TRBV5-1 to TRBJ2-1; 10 bases are a match to TRBD2. The CDR3 sequence is 16 residues long. Germline trimming cut 3 bases from V and 3 bases from J; bases unmatched to any gene: 6. Germline CDR1 reads SGHRS; CDR2 reads YFSETQ. In DNA, the CDR3 is TGCGCCAGCAGCTCTACTAGCGGGGTTCACTACAATGAGCAGTTCTTC. Encoded protein: CASSSTSGVHYNEQFF. The entire variable domain, with the rest obtained from reference TRBV5-1 and TRBJ2-1, is as follows: KAGVTQTPRYLIKTRGQQVTLSCSPISGHRSVSWYQQTPGQGLQFLFEYFSETQRNKGNFPGRFSGRQFSNSRSEMNVSTLELGDSALYLCASSSTSGVHYNEQFFGPGTRLTVL.

V gene TRBV7-8 combines with J gene TRBJ2-5, with 8 bases that match TRBD1. Germline CDR1 reads SGHVS; CDR2 reads FQNEAQ. With V trimmed by 4 bases and J by 0 bases, 10 bases remained unmatched. The CDR3 runs 17 residues. Written as DNA, the CDR3 is TGTGCCAGCAGCTCGAAGCAGGGACAGGAGTACCAAGAGACCCAGTACTTC. Protein: CASSSKQGQEYQETQYF.

This clone was found a few times. This chain joins TRBV18 and TRBJ1-1; no firm D call. Germline CDR1 reads KGHSH; CDR2 reads LQKENI. V dropped 2 bases and J dropped 1 base, with 14 bases sitting between them. The CDR3 is made up of 16 amino acids. CDR3 DNA sequence: TGTGCCAGCTCACCAACCCGATCAGGCGGGAACACTGAAGCTTTCTTT. Protein: CASSPTRSGGNTEAFF.

This clone was counted a few times. CDR3 protein: CASRIRGGGDEQFF. CDR3 nucleotides: TGTGCCAGCAGGATACGGGGGGGCGGCGATGAGCAGTTCTTC. This chain links TRBV6-1 with TRBJ2-1, with 8 bases lining up with TRBD2. Trimming at V came to 6 bases and at J to 8 bases, leaving 9 bases not matched to a gene. CDR1 and CDR2 (germline): MNHNS, SASEGT. CDR3 size: 14 residues.

This clone was counted only a few times. The V gene is TRBV7-6, the J gene TRBJ1-4, with D possibly being TRBD1 (5 bases). Trimming removed 3 bases from V and 7 bases from J, with 6 bases in between. This CDR3 is built from 12 residues. Germline lookup yields CDR1 SGHVS and CDR2 FNYEAQ. CDR3 protein: CASSFRGEKLFF. CDR3 coding DNA: TGTGCCAGCAGCTTTAGGGGTGAAAAACTGTTTTTT.

The sample holds a few counts of this clone. The chain combines TRBV28 with TRBJ1-3; D is undetermined. Trimming removed 2 bases at V and 2 bases at J, with 10 bases between. The germline V gene encodes CDR1 MDHEN and CDR2 SYDVKM. This CDR3 has 15 residues. The CDR3 reads CASSLPVRAGNTIYF. CDR3 coding DNA: TGTGCCAGCAGTTTACCCGTACGGGCTGGAAACACCATATATTTT.

The genes are TRBV7-9 and TRBJ2-2; 8 nucleotides match TRBD2. Germline loops: CDR1 SEHNR, CDR2 FQNEAQ (reference sequence). This CDR3 region has 14 residues. V trimming: 10 bases; J trimming: 5 bases; junction bases outside the gene matches: 9. The CDR3 spells CAIPGTSFTGELFF. The CDR3 DNA sequence: TGTGCCATCCCAGGGACTAGTTTTACCGGGGAGCTGTTTTTT. The entire variable domain, with the rest obtained from reference TRBV7-9 and TRBJ2-2, is as follows: DTGVSQNPRHKITKRGQNVTFRCDPISEHNRLYWYRQTLGQGPEFLTYFQNEAQLEKSRLLSDRFSAERPKGSFSTLEIQRTEQGDSAMYLCAIPGTSFTGELFFGEGSRLTVL.

The chain joins TRBV6-5 to TRBJ1-1; no reliable D call. CDR1 and CDR2 (germline): MNHEY, SVGAGI. The CDR3 runs to 14 residues. Trimming shortened V by 8 bases and J by 5 bases, and 18 bases separated the two germline ends. The CDR3 DNA reads as TGTGCCAGCGAGTCCCCCCAAAGGGTTACTGAAGCTTTCTTT. The encoded protein is CASESPQRVTEAFF.

The V call is TRBV28, the J call TRBJ1-4, with 8 bases aligning to TRBD1. The ends lost 4 bases at V and 5 bases at J; junction bases unmatched: 15. CDR1 MDHEN and CDR2 SYDVKM come from the germline V gene. This CDR3 is 18 amino acids long. The CDR3 DNA reads as TGTGCCAGCAGTTACTACGGACAGGGAGCAGCGTTAAATGAAAAACTGTTTTTT. It codes for CASSYYGQGAALNEKLFF.

This clone was found a few times. The CDR3 nucleotides read TGCAGCGTTGAACGGACTAGCGGGGGCACCGGGGAGCTGTTTTTT. Protein product: CSVERTSGGTGELFF. The rearrangement uses TRBV29-1 and TRBJ2-2; 13 nucleotides match TRBD2. CDR1 is SQVTM and CDR2 is ANQGSEA in the germline V gene. The CDR3 is 15 amino acids. The trim removed 2 bases at V and 4 bases at J, leaving 1 base unmatched.

The chain combines TRBV4-1 with TRBJ1-3, with TRBD1 matching 9 bases. The length of the CDR3 is 15 residues. J lost 4 bases, V lost 1 base, and 2 bases had no gene match. The germline V gene has CDR1 MGHRA and CDR2 YSYEKL. The DNA for the CDR3 is TGCGCCAGCAGCCAAGGGACAGGGGCCGGAAACACCATATATTTT. Its translation: CASSQGTGAGNTIYF.